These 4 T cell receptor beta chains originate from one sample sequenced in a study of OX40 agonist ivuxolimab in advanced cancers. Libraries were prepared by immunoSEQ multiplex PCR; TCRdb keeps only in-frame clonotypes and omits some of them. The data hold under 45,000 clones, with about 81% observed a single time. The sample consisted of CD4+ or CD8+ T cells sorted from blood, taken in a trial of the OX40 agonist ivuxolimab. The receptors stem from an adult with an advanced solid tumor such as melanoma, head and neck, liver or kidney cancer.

The CDR3 DNA reads as TGTGCCTGTGAGGGGAGTGGCGCCAAAAACATTCAGTACTTC. Translating it yields CACEGSGAKNIQYF. The gene calls are TRBV30 and TRBJ2-4; D might be TRBD1 or TRBD2, each matching 5 bases. Germline assignment: CDR1 GTSNPN and CDR2 SVGIG (reference sequence). This CDR3 contains 14 residues. With 6 bases removed from V and 1 base from J, the gap between germline ends came to 13 bases.

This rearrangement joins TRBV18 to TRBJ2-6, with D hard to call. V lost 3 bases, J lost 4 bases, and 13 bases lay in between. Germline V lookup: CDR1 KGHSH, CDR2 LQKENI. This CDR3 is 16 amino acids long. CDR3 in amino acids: CASSPTTSAGANVLTF. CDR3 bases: TGTGCCAGCTCACCCACGACAAGCGCCGGGGCCAACGTCCTGACTTTC.

CDR3 residues: CASSPTGNTEAFF. The DNA of the CDR3 is TGTGCCAGCTCACCCACGGGGAACACTGAAGCTTTCTTT. This chain connects TRBV18 to TRBJ1-1, with D uncertain. Per the germline V gene, CDR1 is KGHSH and CDR2 is LQKENI. Trimming removed 3 bases at V and 1 base at J, with 6 bases between. The CDR3 contains 13 residues. The whole variable domain, filled in from reference TRBV18 and TRBJ1-1, reads NAGVMQNPRHLVRRRGQEARLRCSPMKGHSHVYWYRQLPEEGLKFMVYLQKENIIDESGMPKERFSAEFPKEGPSILRIQQVVRGDSAAYFCASSPTGNTEAFFGQGTRLTVV.

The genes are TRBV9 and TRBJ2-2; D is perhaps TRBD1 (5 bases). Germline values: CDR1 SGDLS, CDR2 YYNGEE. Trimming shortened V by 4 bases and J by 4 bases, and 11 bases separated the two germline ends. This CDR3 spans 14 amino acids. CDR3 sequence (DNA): TGTGCCAGCAGCCCAAGACAGATCACCGGGGAGCTGTTTTTT. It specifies CASSPRQITGELFF. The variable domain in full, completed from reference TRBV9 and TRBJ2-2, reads DSGVTQTPKHLITATGQRVTLRCSPRSGDLSVYWYQQSLDQGLQFLIQYYNGEERAKGNILERFSAQQFPDLHSELNLSSLELGDSALYFCASSPRQITGELFFGEGSRLTVL.